The 24 T cell receptor beta chains below were found in one sample sequenced in a study of PD-1 blockade in mismatch repair-deficient tumors. The repertoire was sequenced with immunoSEQ multiplex PCR; TCRdb's copy has only in-frame clones and lacks some. The table has about 63,000 clones, roughly 88% seen once; the top ten hold approximately 13%. Source: peripheral blood, taken 52 weeks after starting pembrolizumab. The origin of the receptors is an adult with mismatch repair-deficient cancer.

The gene calls are TRBV6-5 and TRBJ1-2; 10 nucleotides align to TRBD1. This CDR3 has 14 amino acids. J was trimmed by 8 bases and V by 6 bases; bases with no gene match: 9. Germline CDR1 reads MNHEY; CDR2 reads SVGAGI. In DNA form, the CDR3 reads TGTGCCAGCAGGCGCACCGGGACAGGGGACGGCTACACCTTC. Translation: CASRRTGTGDGYTF.

The chain is built from TRBV9 and TRBJ1-3; 11 nucleotides align to TRBD1. Germline lookup yields CDR1 SGDLS and CDR2 YYNGEE. V shed 3 bases and J 2 bases; nucleotides not matched to a gene: 1. The CDR3 spans 15 residues. CDR3 sequence: CASSGGQGAGNTIYF. As DNA, the CDR3 is TGTGCCAGCAGCGGGGGACAGGGGGCTGGAAACACCATATATTTT.

The genes are TRBV6-6 and TRBJ2-2, with D maybe TRBD2 (7 bases). The CDR3 is 16 residues long. Germline V gives CDR1 MNHNY, CDR2 SVGAGI (reference sequence). V was pared by 4 bases and J by 3 bases, with 15 bases between. Here the CDR3 DNA reads TGTGCCAGCAGTTCTGGTGGGGGGGCTGACACCGGGGAGCTGTTTTTT. Translation gives CASSSGGGADTGELFF.

This clone was detected once. V gene TRBV5-1 combines with J gene TRBJ2-1; D not certain. Germline V gives CDR1 SGHRS, CDR2 YFSETQ. The germline V and J ends were trimmed by 0 bases and 6 bases, with 7 bases remaining between them. This CDR3 is built from 13 residues. Here the CDR3 DNA reads TGCGCCAGCAGCTTGGACGATGCCAATGAGCAGTTCTTC. Its protein product is CASSLDDANEQFF.

The chain recombines TRBV6-1 with TRBJ2-1; D is ambiguous. Per germline, CDR1 MNHNS and CDR2 SASEGT. Trimming shortened V by 3 bases and J by 0 bases, and 9 bases separated the two germline ends. The CDR3 is made up of 15 amino acids. The CDR3 DNA follows: TGTGCCAGCAGTGATCTCAGCGTCTCCTACAATGAGCAGTTCTTC. Its translation: CASSDLSVSYNEQFF.

The rearrangement joins TRBV5-6 to TRBJ1-5; no firm D call. The CDR3 has 14 residues. Germline V gene data show CDR1 as SGHDT and CDR2 as YYEEEE. V shed 0 bases and J shed 5 bases, with 9 bases lying between them. The CDR3: CASSLGGSDQPQHF. In nucleotides, the CDR3 is TGTGCCAGCAGCTTGGGTGGCTCGGATCAGCCCCAGCATTTT.

This clone was seen a single time. V and J are TRBV18 and TRBJ2-2; D is ambiguous. The V end lost 2 bases, the J end lost 2 bases, and 6 bases lay between the germline ends. CDR1 is KGHSH, CDR2 LQKENI, per germline. The CDR3 extends over 14 amino acids. The CDR3 nucleotides read TGTGCCAGCTCACCAGAGGACAACACCGGGGAGCTGTTTTTT. It yields the protein CASSPEDNTGELFF.

This chain uses TRBV10-1 with TRBJ2-1; D gene unclear. This CDR3 has 11 residues. Germline V gives CDR1 WNHNN, CDR2 SYGVQD (reference sequence). The V end lost 3 bases, the J end lost 5 bases, and 2 bases lay between the germline ends. CDR3 bases: TGCGCCAGCAGTGAAAACAATGAGCAGTTCTTC. This sequence encodes CASSENNEQFF.

The chain couples TRBV4-2 to TRBJ2-7; D is unresolved. Germline V gene sequence: CDR1 LGHNA, CDR2 YNFKEQ. The CDR3 sequence is 15 residues long. Trimming left V 1 base short and J 4 bases short, with 14 bases between. The DNA for the CDR3 is TGTGCCAGCAGCCAAGCGCCAGGATCGGGTTACGAGCAGTACTTC. Protein product: CASSQAPGSGYEQYF.

V gene TRBV27 combines with J gene TRBJ2-1; 11 nucleotides match TRBD2. After removal of 6 bases from V and 5 bases from J, the junction contained 3 bases not matched to a gene. Germline lookup yields CDR1 MNHEY and CDR2 SMNVEV (reference sequence). This CDR3 has 14 amino acids. The CDR3 region is CASRGLAEDNEQFF. The CDR3, as DNA: TGTGCCAGCAGGGGACTAGCGGAAGACAATGAGCAGTTCTTC.

The rearrangement joins TRBV5-8 to TRBJ2-1; TRBD2 agrees at 8 bases. CDR1 SGHTS and CDR2 YDEGEE come from the germline V gene. J gave up 7 bases and V 2 bases, and 2 bases lay outside the gene matches. The CDR3 sequence is 13 residues long. The CDR3 spells CASSLGTRNEQFF. DNA for the CDR3: TGTGCCAGCAGCTTAGGGACTAGAAATGAGCAGTTCTTC.

The V gene is TRBV19, the J gene TRBJ2-5; 7 nucleotides align to TRBD1. The CDR3 consists of 12 residues. V gave up 4 bases and J gave up 4 bases; unmatched junction bases: 0. CDR1 and CDR2 (germline): LNHDA, SQIVND (reference sequence). DNA for the CDR3: TGTGCCAGTAGTACAGGGGGAGAGACCCAGTACTTC. Protein sequence: CASSTGGETQYF.

The rearrangement joins TRBV30 to TRBJ1-3; possibly TRBD1 for D (5 bases). The germline CDR1 and CDR2 sequences are GTSNPN and SVGIG (reference sequence). V lost 3 bases to trimming and J lost 2 bases, with 17 bases between them. CDR3 length: 16 residues. DNA for the CDR3: TGTGCCTGGAGGGCAGGATCAGGGTTTCCTGGAAACACCATATATTTT. It encodes CAWRAGSGFPGNTIYF. Using reference TRBV30 and TRBJ1-3 for the parts outside the CDR3, the full variable domain is SQTIHQWPATLVQPVGSPLSLECTVEGTSNPNLYWYRQAAGRGLQLLFYSVGIGQISSEVPQNLSASRPQDRQFILSSKKLLLSDSGFYLCAWRAGSGFPGNTIYFGEGSWLTVV.

The table lists this clone with a count of one. The V call is TRBV5-4, the J call TRBJ2-3; D gene unclear. V was trimmed by 4 bases and J by 6 bases, leaving 9 bases between them. Per germline, CDR1 SGHNT and CDR2 YYREEE (reference sequence). The length of the CDR3 is 12 residues. CDR3 bases: TGTGCCAGCAGCACGAACGGTGATACGCAGTATTTT. It specifies CASSTNGDTQYF.

This sequence joins TRBV5-8 and TRBJ1-2, with 9 bases aligning to TRBD1. Trimming took 0 bases from V and 7 from J; bases not matched to a gene: 4. The germline CDR1 and CDR2 sequences are SGHTS and YDEGEE. The CDR3 sequence is 14 residues long. DNA of the CDR3: TGTGCCAGCAGCTTGGACAGGGGGCAGGGTGGCTACACCTTC. Translation: CASSLDRGQGGYTF.

The genes are TRBV11-2 and TRBJ2-5; 7 bases line up with TRBD1. V lost 3 bases and J lost 1; bases outside the gene matches: 5. This CDR3 has 15 residues. CDR1 is SGHAT and CDR2 is FQNNGV in the germline V gene. CDR3 region: CASSFATGVQETQYF. DNA of the CDR3: TGTGCCAGCAGCTTCGCTACAGGGGTCCAAGAGACCCAGTACTTC.

The chain carries TRBV10-2 and TRBJ2-5; 11 bases align to TRBD2. This CDR3 has 17 residues. The germline V gene encodes CDR1 WSHSY and CDR2 SAAADI. With V trimmed by 4 bases and J by 1 base, 8 bases remained unmatched. The CDR3 nucleotides are TGCGCCAGCAGTGCAGAACTAGCGGGAGTTCTCCAAGAGACCCAGTACTTC. This gives the protein CASSAELAGVLQETQYF.

This clone was observed a single time. The V and J genes are TRBV2 and TRBJ2-1, with D maybe TRBD2 (5 bases). V dropped 3 bases and J dropped 0 bases, with 9 bases sitting between them. The CDR3 covers 15 residues. The germline gives CDR1 SNHLY, CDR2 FYNNEI. This chain's CDR3 is CASSEEVSSYNEQFF. The CDR3, as DNA: TGTGCCAGCAGTGAGGAGGTTAGCTCCTACAATGAGCAGTTCTTC.

The gene calls are TRBV6-1 and TRBJ2-3, with TRBD2 identical over 8 bases. The CDR3 contains 15 residues. Looked up from germline, CDR1 is MNHNS and CDR2 is SASEGT. The J segment lost 6 bases and the V segment lost 7 bases, leaving 12 bases of the junction unmatched. CDR3 protein: CASTYLTSDLDTQYF. The CDR3 bases are TGTGCCAGCACCTACCTGACTAGCGACCTGGATACGCAGTATTTT.

This chain joins TRBV7-9 and TRBJ1-1; unclear D gene. The CDR3 length is 15 residues. Trimming removed 5 bases at V and 5 bases at J, with 18 bases between. Germline V lookup: CDR1 SEHNR, CDR2 FQNEAQ (reference sequence). The CDR3 DNA sequence: TGTGCCAGCAGCGTCCCCGGCCAAAAAGGAACTGAAGCTTTCTTT. It translates to CASSVPGQKGTEAFF. The full variable domain, its missing parts supplied by reference TRBV7-9 and TRBJ1-1, is DTGVSQNPRHKITKRGQNVTFRCDPISEHNRLYWYRQTLGQGPEFLTYFQNEAQLEKSRLLSDRFSAERPKGSFSTLEIQRTEQGDSAMYLCASSVPGQKGTEAFFGQGTRLTVV.

The DNA of the CDR3 is TGTGCCTGGAGTCCCCAGGGGGTTGAAAACACCATATATTTT. Translation gives CAWSPQGVENTIYF. The V and J genes are TRBV30 and TRBJ1-3, with 7 bases identical to TRBD1. Germline V gives CDR1 GTSNPN, CDR2 SVGIG (reference sequence). CDR3 length: 14 residues. After removal of 2 bases from V and 6 bases from J, the junction contained 7 bases not matched to a gene. The variable domain in full, with the rest retrieved from reference TRBV30 and TRBJ1-3, is SQTIHQWPATLVQPVGSPLSLECTVEGTSNPNLYWYRQAAGRGLQLLFYSVGIGQISSEVPQNLSASRPQDRQFILSSKKLLLSDSGFYLCAWSPQGVENTIYFGEGSWLTVV.

CDR3 bases: TGTGCCAGCAGTTTAGGGTCCAACTACGAGCAGTACTTC. Protein product: CASSLGSNYEQYF. J is TRBJ2-7 and V is TRBV27; D call uncertain. This CDR3 is 13 amino acids long. Trimming cost V 2 bases and J 3 bases, with 8 bases left between them. The germline V gene has CDR1 MNHEY and CDR2 SMNVEV (reference sequence).

This chain connects TRBV18 to TRBJ2-7, with D perhaps given as TRBD1 or TRBD2 (6 bases each). This CDR3 comprises 15 residues. V lost 1 base and J 3 bases, leaving 13 bases between the germline ends. Germline V gene lookup returns CDR1 KGHSH and CDR2 LQKENI. CDR3 residues: CASSPRGGTIYEQYF. CDR3 coding DNA: TGTGCCAGCTCACCACGGGGCGGGACAATCTACGAGCAGTACTTC. Combining the CDR3 with reference TRBV18 and TRBJ2-7 gives the whole variable domain NAGVMQNPRHLVRRRGQEARLRCSPMKGHSHVYWYRQLPEEGLKFMVYLQKENIIDESGMPKERFSAEFPKEGPSILRIQQVVRGDSAAYFCASSPRGGTIYEQYFGPGTRLTVT.

The gene calls are TRBV11-2 and TRBJ2-1; the match to TRBD1 covers 8 bases. The germline V gene encodes CDR1 SGHAT and CDR2 FQNNGV. J was trimmed by 0 bases and V by 5 bases; bases with no gene match: 3. The CDR3 covers 15 residues. CDR3 in amino acids: CASSRQGPSYNEQFF. DNA of the CDR3: TGTGCCAGCAGCAGACAGGGGCCCTCCTACAATGAGCAGTTCTTC.